The 32 T cell receptor beta chains below were found in one sample sequenced in a study of cytomegalovirus exposure and HLA in healthy donors. Researchers ran the PCR with 60 Vbeta and 13 Jbeta primers. Sequencing used immunoSEQ multiplex PCR; TCRdb keeps in-frame clones, though not all of them. The sample lists roughly 200,000 clones; around 73% were seen once. Specimen: PBMCs. These receptor sequences come from a woman aged 25 to 39 in good health and CMV-seropositive.

The J gene is TRBJ2-2, the V gene TRBV6-4; 14 bases fit TRBD2. Trimming at V came to 0 bases and at J to 4 bases, leaving 1 base not matched to a gene. Germline values: CDR1 MRHNA, CDR2 SNTAGT. The CDR3 runs 17 residues. The DNA of the CDR3 is TGTGCCAGCAGTGACTCGACTAGCGGGAGGGCCACCGGGGAGCTGTTTTTT. This translates into CASSDSTSGRATGELFF.

The table lists this clone with a few counts. The V gene is TRBV27, the J gene TRBJ2-3; tentatively, D is TRBD1 (5 bases). Germline V lookup: CDR1 MNHEY, CDR2 SMNVEV (reference sequence). V was cut by 4 bases and J by 1 base, with 6 bases left in between. The CDR3 spans 13 residues. CDR3 residues: CASSSQGTDTQYF. The DNA of the CDR3 is TGTGCCAGCAGTTCACAGGGCACAGATACGCAGTATTTT.

J is TRBJ2-7 and V is TRBV7-2, with D perhaps matching TRBD2 (5 bases). Germline-derived CDR1 and CDR2 are SGHTA and FQGNSA. V lost 1 base and J 2 bases, leaving 6 bases between the germline ends. The CDR3 spans 13 residues. CDR3 sequence (DNA): TGTGCCAGCAGCTTAGTACTAGCCTACGAGCAGTACTTC. As protein: CASSLVLAYEQYF.

The rearrangement joins TRBV30 to TRBJ1-3; possible D gene TRBD1, 6 bases. The CDR3 is 20 amino acids. Germline V gene sequence: CDR1 GTSNPN, CDR2 SVGIG (reference sequence). With 1 base removed from V and 4 bases from J, the gap between germline ends came to 29 bases. The CDR3 spells CAWSAPIPQRTGLAGNTIYF. CDR3 in DNA: TGTGCCTGGAGTGCCCCCATTCCCCAACGAACAGGGCTTGCCGGAAACACCATATATTTT.

The chain combines TRBV19 with TRBJ1-1; D gene uncertain. The CDR3 sequence is 12 residues long. Germline-derived CDR1 and CDR2 are LNHDA and SQIVND (reference sequence). Trimming left V 7 bases short and J 6 bases short, with 12 bases between. CDR3 sequence reads: CASISGQAEAFF. CDR3 in DNA: TGTGCCAGTATTAGCGGTCAGGCTGAAGCTTTCTTT.

This clone was seen a single time. The J gene is TRBJ2-5, the V gene TRBV13, with 14 nucleotides matching TRBD2. Germline V CDR1 and CDR2: PRHDT, FYEKMQ (reference sequence). This CDR3 has 16 amino acids. Trimming at V came to 5 bases and at J to 5 bases, leaving 7 bases not matched to a gene. The CDR3 reads CASSRIRLAGGETQYF. The CDR3 coding sequence is TGTGCCAGCAGCAGAATCAGACTAGCGGGGGGGGAGACCCAGTACTTC.

This clone showed up just a few times. The CDR3 loop reads CASSPHRGYEQYF. Written as DNA, the CDR3 is TGCGCCAGCAGCCCTCATCGCGGGTACGAGCAGTACTTC. The chain combines TRBV4-3 with TRBJ2-7, with a weak D call TRBD2 (5 bases). The length of the CDR3 is 13 residues. V lost 4 bases and J 4 bases, leaving 11 bases between the germline ends. The germline V gene encodes CDR1 LGHNA and CDR2 YSLEER.

The chain carries TRBV5-1 and TRBJ2-7, with 12 positions matching TRBD1. Germline values: CDR1 SGHRS, CDR2 YFSETQ. CDR3 length: 14 residues. J gave up 6 bases and V 5 bases, and 6 bases lay outside the gene matches. DNA of the CDR3: TGCGCCAGCAGAGGGGGACAGGGGGCATCCGAGCAGTACTTC. It specifies CASRGGQGASEQYF.

The rearrangement uses TRBV15 and TRBJ2-2, with TRBD2 identical over 7 bases. This CDR3 is 17 amino acids long. CDR1 and CDR2 (germline): LNHNV, YYDKDF (reference sequence). Unmatched junction bases numbered 11, after V lost 5 bases and J lost 2 bases. The CDR3 region is CATSGGELAINTGELFF. CDR3 nucleotides: TGTGCCACCAGCGGTGGGGAACTAGCGATAAACACCGGGGAGCTGTTTTTT.

The chain employs TRBV27 and TRBJ2-1; 9 nucleotides agree with TRBD2. The V gene's germline CDR1 is MNHEY and CDR2 SMNVEV (reference sequence). Losses at the gene ends were 5 bases for V and 14 bases for J; bases not matched to a gene: 7. This CDR3 contains 12 residues. The CDR3 region is CASSVLAGREFF. The CDR3 DNA sequence: TGTGCCAGCAGTGTCCTAGCGGGACGTGAGTTCTTC.

The V call is TRBV9, the J call TRBJ2-3, with 8 bases matching TRBD2. This CDR3 contains 16 residues. The J segment lost 0 bases and the V segment lost 4 bases, leaving 7 bases of the junction unmatched. From germline, CDR1 is SGDLS and CDR2 YYNGEE. The CDR3 DNA reads as TGTGCCAGCAGCTTCGGGACTAGTGAGAGCACAGATACGCAGTATTTT. Protein product: CASSFGTSESTDTQYF.

V is TRBV7-9 and J is TRBJ1-4; a possible D gene is TRBD1 (6 bases). Trimming took off 4 bases at V and 6 bases at J, with 21 bases between the two ends. Germline V gives CDR1 SEHNR, CDR2 FQNEAQ (reference sequence). CDR3 length: 17 residues. The CDR3 DNA follows: TGTGCCAGCAGCTCAAGGCCCATGGGGAGGGGGTATGAAAAACTGTTTTTT. It translates to CASSSRPMGRGYEKLFF.

This clone was recorded only once. The chain employs TRBV5-6 and TRBJ2-1; D gene ambiguous. This CDR3 region has 17 residues. V gave up 2 bases and J gave up 0 bases, with 15 bases separating them. Germline V CDR1 and CDR2: SGHDT, YYEEEE. In nucleotides, the CDR3 is TGTGCCAGCAGCTTTTTGCCGACACCGAGCTCCTACAATGAGCAGTTCTTC. Translation gives CASSFLPTPSSYNEQFF.

J is TRBJ2-3 and V is TRBV6-6, with 7 nucleotides matching TRBD1. Trimming at V came to 6 bases and at J to 1 base, leaving 10 bases not matched to a gene. This CDR3 has 16 amino acids. Germline V lookup: CDR1 MNHNY, CDR2 SVGAGI (reference sequence). This CDR3 is CASRLTGVEGTDTQYF. In nucleotides, the CDR3 is TGTGCCAGCAGGCTAACAGGGGTCGAGGGCACAGATACGCAGTATTTT.

The V call is TRBV27, the J call TRBJ1-3; D uncertain. The germline V gene has CDR1 MNHEY and CDR2 SMNVEV (reference sequence). This CDR3 spans 14 amino acids. V lost 6 bases, J lost 2 bases, and 11 bases lay in between. CDR3 in DNA: TGTGCCAGCAGCTCGGACTATACTGGAAACACCATATATTTT. Translation gives CASSSDYTGNTIYF.

The CDR3 sequence: CAGRTSGGTDTQYF. In nucleotides, the CDR3 is TGTGCCGGGAGGACTAGCGGGGGCACAGATACGCAGTATTTT. The chain carries TRBV2 and TRBJ2-3; TRBD2 matches 12 bases. V dropped 11 bases and J dropped 1; count of bases not matched to a gene: 4. Per the germline V gene, CDR1 is SNHLY and CDR2 is FYNNEI. The CDR3 runs 14 residues. The full variable domain, its missing parts supplied by reference TRBV2 and TRBJ2-3, is EPEVTQTPSHQVTQMGQEVILRCVPISNHLYFYWYRQILGQKVEFLVSFYNNEISEKSEIFDDQFSVERPDGSNFTLKIRSTKLEDSAMYFCAGRTSGGTDTQYFGPGTRLTVL.

V and J are TRBV30 and TRBJ1-5, with D possibly being TRBD1 (5 bases). This CDR3 region has 13 residues. Germline V gene sequence: CDR1 GTSNPN, CDR2 SVGIG (reference sequence). Trimming took 5 bases from V and 3 from J, leaving 11 bases between them. The CDR3 loop reads CAWSRGPNQPQHF. Written as DNA, the CDR3 is TGTGCCTGGTCTAGGGGCCCCAATCAGCCCCAGCATTTT.

On this clone: Other DNA sequences in the sample encode the same CDR3. The CDR3 spells CASSLRGGNTEAFF. The CDR3 DNA follows: TGTGCCAGCAGCTTGCGGGGGGGAAACACTGAAGCTTTCTTT. The V and J genes are TRBV5-4 and TRBJ1-1; perhaps TRBD1 as D (5 bases). The germline gives CDR1 SGHNT, CDR2 YYREEE (reference sequence). This CDR3 is built from 14 residues. Trimming left V 1 base short and J 2 bases short, with 9 bases between.

J is TRBJ2-5 and V is TRBV10-3; possibly TRBD2 for D (5 bases). The assigned J gene may be wrong: the sequence end matches TRBJ2-7 better. This CDR3 contains 12 residues. Per the germline V gene, CDR1 is ENHRY and CDR2 is SYGVKD. The CDR3 loop is CATADGYYEQYF. CDR3 coding DNA: TGTGCCACAGCGGACGGATACTACGAGCAGTACTTC.

This clone was counted only a few times. The J gene is TRBJ1-1, the V gene TRBV6-5, with TRBD1 matching 10 bases. CDR3 length: 13 residues. The germline V gene encodes CDR1 MNHEY and CDR2 SVGAGI. Trimming cost V 2 bases and J 8 bases; bases outside gene matches: 2. The CDR3 here is CASSYGTGVEAFF. The CDR3 bases are TGTGCCAGCAGTTACGGGACAGGGGTGGAAGCTTTCTTT.

The rearrangement joins TRBV9 to TRBJ2-1; D gene uncertain. The CDR3 extends over 15 amino acids. From germline, CDR1 is SGDLS and CDR2 YYNGEE. The germline V and J ends were trimmed by 2 bases and 4 bases, with 13 bases remaining between them. In DNA form, the CDR3 reads TGTGCCAGCAGCGTTTCAGGCACGGATTACAATGAGCAGTTCTTC. Its protein is CASSVSGTDYNEQFF.

This clone was found once. This sequence joins TRBV7-2 and TRBJ1-1, with D tentatively TRBD1 (5 bases). Trimming stripped 3 bases from V and 0 bases from J, with 8 bases between. CDR3 length: 14 residues. From germline, CDR1 is SGHTA and CDR2 FQGNSA. The CDR3: CASSLGLLNTEAFF. CDR3 bases: TGTGCCAGCAGCTTGGGACTTCTGAACACTGAAGCTTTCTTT.

This chain connects TRBV4-2 to TRBJ1-2, with no clear D. V was pared by 0 bases and J by 3 bases, with 8 bases between. Germline V lookup: CDR1 LGHNA, CDR2 YNFKEQ. The CDR3 covers 14 residues. As DNA, the CDR3 is TGTGCCAGCAGCCAAGATGACGGGGACTATGGCTACACCTTC. Translating gives CASSQDDGDYGYTF.

J is TRBJ1-3 and V is TRBV7-6, with TRBD1 matching 10 bases. V gave up 5 bases and J gave up 2 bases; unmatched junction bases: 12. Germline CDR1 and CDR2: SGHVS and FNYEAQ. This CDR3 has 18 residues. For the CDR3, the DNA is TGTGCCAGCAGCCAAGGGGACAGGGGAGGTCAAGCTGGAAACACCATATATTTT. This translates into CASSQGDRGGQAGNTIYF.

This clone has only a few counts. The rearrangement uses TRBV10-2 and TRBJ2-3, with 11 bases matching TRBD2. Germline CDR1 reads WSHSY; CDR2 reads SAAADI. V was clipped by 5 bases and J by 4 bases; unmatched bases: 14. The CDR3 loop spans 18 amino acids. The CDR3 loop is CASSSTLTSGSEADTQYF. The CDR3 DNA reads TGCGCCAGCAGTTCCACACTTACTAGCGGGAGTGAGGCAGATACGCAGTATTTT.

V gene TRBV9 combines with J gene TRBJ2-7; D ambiguous. Trimming stripped 4 bases from V and 9 bases from J, with 11 bases between. CDR3 length: 11 amino acids. CDR1 is SGDLS and CDR2 is YYNGEE in the germline V gene. CDR3 region: CASSPPQMQYF. The DNA for the CDR3 is TGTGCCAGCAGCCCTCCACAAATGCAGTACTTC.

This sequence joins TRBV5-6 and TRBJ2-5; D is perhaps TRBD2 (5 bases). Trimming stripped 4 bases from V and 4 bases from J, with 23 bases between. CDR3 length: 17 residues. Germline V gene sequence: CDR1 SGHDT, CDR2 YYEEEE. The CDR3 DNA follows: TGTGCCAGCAGCCAATCCGGACGTACGGGGTATGGAGAGACCCAGTACTTC. It specifies CASSQSGRTGYGETQYF.

The chain joins TRBV29-1 to TRBJ2-1; 10 bases map to TRBD2. CDR3 size: 16 residues. The trim removed 2 bases at V and 2 bases at J, leaving 6 bases unmatched. Germline V CDR1 and CDR2: SQVTM, ANQGSEA. The CDR3 reads CSVETFTSGAYNEQFF. The CDR3 DNA sequence: TGCAGCGTTGAAACGTTCACTAGCGGGGCCTACAATGAGCAGTTCTTC.

Of note for this clone: The same CDR3 also results from other DNA sequences found in this sample. The V and J genes are TRBV28 and TRBJ1-2; no reliable D call. This CDR3 has 14 amino acids. Germline loops: CDR1 MDHEN, CDR2 SYDVKM. V was trimmed by 3 bases and J by 5 bases, leaving 13 bases between them. DNA for the CDR3: TGTGCCAGCAGTTTCAGGCAGAATTGGTATGGCTACACCTTC. Translation gives CASSFRQNWYGYTF.

The chain uses TRBV7-3 and TRBJ2-1, with TRBD2 matching over 12 bases. V trimming: 2 bases; J trimming: 3 bases; junction bases outside the gene matches: 2. The CDR3 loop spans 16 amino acids. CDR1 is SGHTA and CDR2 is FQGTGA in the germline V gene. CDR3 DNA: TGTGCCAGCAGCTTACAGGGACTAGCGGGCTACAATGAGCAGTTCTTC. This translates into CASSLQGLAGYNEQFF.

The rearrangement links TRBV19 to TRBJ1-5; no clear D gene. V lost 2 bases to trimming and J lost 1 base, with 6 bases between them. CDR3 length equals 14 residues. Germline V gene sequence: CDR1 LNHDA, CDR2 SQIVND (reference sequence). For the CDR3, the DNA is TGTGCCAGTAGTATAAGAGGGAGCAATCAGCCCCAGCATTTT. Translated, it gives CASSIRGSNQPQHF.

The chain has TRBV9 and TRBJ2-3; unclear D gene. Germline values: CDR1 SGDLS, CDR2 YYNGEE. CDR3 length: 14 residues. V was cut by 0 bases and J by 3 bases, with 8 bases left in between. Here the CDR3 reads CASSVVSLTDTQYF. CDR3 nucleotides: TGTGCCAGCAGCGTAGTTTCTTTAACAGATACGCAGTATTTT.